These 3 T cell receptor beta chains share one sample of origin, sequenced in a study of blood T cell repertoires in COVID-19 (dated by TCRdb to 2018 to 2021). Library method: the immunoSEQ multiplex PCR assay. TCRdb holds this immuneACCESS table with in-frame rearrangements only. Some clones are missing; in checked studies, unresolved V genes explain under half, and the rest has no known cause. Within this sample are hundreds of thousands of clones, with around four fifths of them counted one time only. The top ten clones comprise about 3.6% of the sample. The sample was PBMCs or T cells enriched from blood (not recorded which). The source of these receptors is a woman between 40 and 55 years old who had been exposed to COVID-19.

The chain is built from TRBV6-7 and TRBJ2-4; 9 bases match TRBD2. TRBV6-7 is identified as an open reading frame with a role that is uncertain. Unmatched junction bases numbered 20, after V lost 11 bases and J lost 6 bases. There are 17 residues in the CDR3. As DNA, the CDR3 is TGTGCCTTCCCGCGAGCGGGGGGTATCGGACGAGGAAACATTCAGTACTTC. This codes for CAFPRAGGIGRGNIQYF.

The chain has TRBV7-9 and TRBJ1-2; 7 bases fit TRBD1. Losses at the gene ends were 0 bases for V and 6 bases for J; bases not matched to a gene: 7. This CDR3 is built from 15 residues. The germline V gene has CDR1 SEHNR and CDR2 FQNEAQ (reference sequence). The CDR3 protein is CASSLAGTELNGYTF. As DNA, the CDR3 is TGTGCCAGCAGCTTAGCTGGGACAGAACTTAATGGCTACACCTTC.

The rearrangement joins TRBV18 to TRBJ2-1, with 13 nucleotides matching TRBD2. Trimming at V came to 5 bases and at J to 4 bases, leaving 5 bases not matched to a gene. Germline CDR1 is KGHSH and CDR2 is LQKENI. CDR3 length equals 16 residues. The CDR3 nucleotides read TGTGCCAGCTCAACACTAGCGGGGGGGACTTACAATGAGCAGTTCTTC. Translating it yields CASSTLAGGTYNEQFF.